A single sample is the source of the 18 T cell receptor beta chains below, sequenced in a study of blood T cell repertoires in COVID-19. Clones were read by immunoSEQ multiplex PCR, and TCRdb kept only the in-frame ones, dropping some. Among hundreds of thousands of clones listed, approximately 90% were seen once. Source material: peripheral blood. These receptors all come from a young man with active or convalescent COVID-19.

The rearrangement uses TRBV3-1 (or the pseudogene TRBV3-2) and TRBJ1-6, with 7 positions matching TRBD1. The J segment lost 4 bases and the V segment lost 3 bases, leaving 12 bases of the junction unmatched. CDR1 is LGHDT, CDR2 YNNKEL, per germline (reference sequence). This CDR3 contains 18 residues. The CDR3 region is CASSQQSGDSCYNSPLHF. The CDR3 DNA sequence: TGTGCCAGCAGCCAGCAGTCTGGGGACAGTTGTTATAATTCACCCCTCCACTTT.

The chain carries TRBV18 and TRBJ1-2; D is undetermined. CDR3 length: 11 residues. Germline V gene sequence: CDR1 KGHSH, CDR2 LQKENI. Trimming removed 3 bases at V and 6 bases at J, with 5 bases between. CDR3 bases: TGTGCCAGCTCACCGAGGGATGGCTACACCTTC. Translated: CASSPRDGYTF.

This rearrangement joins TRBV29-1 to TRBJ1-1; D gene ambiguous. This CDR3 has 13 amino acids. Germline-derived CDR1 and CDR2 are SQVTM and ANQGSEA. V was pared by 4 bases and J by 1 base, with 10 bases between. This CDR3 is CSVGSGTNTEAFF. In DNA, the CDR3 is TGCAGCGTTGGGTCAGGTACGAACACTGAAGCTTTCTTT.

The CDR3 DNA sequence: TGTGCCAGCAGCTTCGAGGGAAGCGGGGTAATCTATGAGCAGTTCTTC. It specifies CASSFEGSGVIYEQFF. The chain employs TRBV5-6 and TRBJ2-1; the match to TRBD2 covers 7 bases. J lost 8 bases, V lost 2 bases, and 13 bases had no gene match. The CDR3 is 16 amino acids. The germline gives CDR1 SGHDT, CDR2 YYEEEE.

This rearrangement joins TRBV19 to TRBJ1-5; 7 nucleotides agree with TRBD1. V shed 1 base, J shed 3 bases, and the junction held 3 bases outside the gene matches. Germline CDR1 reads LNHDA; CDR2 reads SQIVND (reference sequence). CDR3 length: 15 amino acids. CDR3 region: CASSIVGTDNQPQHF. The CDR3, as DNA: TGTGCCAGTAGTATAGTTGGGACAGACAATCAGCCCCAGCATTTT.

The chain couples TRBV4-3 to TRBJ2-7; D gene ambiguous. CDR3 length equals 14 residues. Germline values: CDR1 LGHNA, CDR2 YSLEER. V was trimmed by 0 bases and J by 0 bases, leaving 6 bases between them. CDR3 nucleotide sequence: TGCGCCAGCAGCCAAGAATGGCTCTCCTACGAGCAGTACTTC. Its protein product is CASSQEWLSYEQYF.

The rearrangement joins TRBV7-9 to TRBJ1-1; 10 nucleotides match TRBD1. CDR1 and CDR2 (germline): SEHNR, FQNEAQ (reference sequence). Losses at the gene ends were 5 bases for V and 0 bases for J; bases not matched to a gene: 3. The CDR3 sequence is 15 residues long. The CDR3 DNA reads TGTGCCAGCAGCGCCGGGACAGGGGTGAACACTGAAGCTTTCTTT. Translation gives CASSAGTGVNTEAFF. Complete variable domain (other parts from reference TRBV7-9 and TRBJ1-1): DTGVSQNPRHKITKRGQNVTFRCDPISEHNRLYWYRQTLGQGPEFLTYFQNEAQLEKSRLLSDRFSAERPKGSFSTLEIQRTEQGDSAMYLCASSAGTGVNTEAFFGQGTRLTVV.

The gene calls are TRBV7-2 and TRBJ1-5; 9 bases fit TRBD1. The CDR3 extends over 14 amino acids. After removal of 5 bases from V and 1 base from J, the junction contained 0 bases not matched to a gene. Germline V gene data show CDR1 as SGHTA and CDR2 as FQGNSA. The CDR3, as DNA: TGTGCCAGCAGCGGACAGGGGAGCAATCAGCCCCAGCATTTT. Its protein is CASSGQGSNQPQHF.

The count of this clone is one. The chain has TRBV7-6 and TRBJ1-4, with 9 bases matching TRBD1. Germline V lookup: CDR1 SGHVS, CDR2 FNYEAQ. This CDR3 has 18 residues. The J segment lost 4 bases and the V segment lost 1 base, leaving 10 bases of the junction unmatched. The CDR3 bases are TGTGCCAGCAGCTTAGTAGTACAGGGGGCAAGTGATAATGAAAAACTGTTTTTT. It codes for CASSLVVQGASDNEKLFF.

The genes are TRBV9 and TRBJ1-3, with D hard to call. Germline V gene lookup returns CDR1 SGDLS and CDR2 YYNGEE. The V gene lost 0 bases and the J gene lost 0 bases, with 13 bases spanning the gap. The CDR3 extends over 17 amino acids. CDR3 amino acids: CASSVGATRVSGNTIYF. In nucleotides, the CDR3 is TGTGCCAGCAGCGTAGGAGCCACCCGAGTCTCTGGAAACACCATATATTTT.

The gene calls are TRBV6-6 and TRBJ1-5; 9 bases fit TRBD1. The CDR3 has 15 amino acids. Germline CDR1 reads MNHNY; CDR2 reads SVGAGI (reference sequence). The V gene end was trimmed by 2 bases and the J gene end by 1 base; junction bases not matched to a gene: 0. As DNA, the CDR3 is TGTGCCAGCAGTTACGGGACAGGGAGCAATCAGCCCCAGCATTTT. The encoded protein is CASSYGTGSNQPQHF.

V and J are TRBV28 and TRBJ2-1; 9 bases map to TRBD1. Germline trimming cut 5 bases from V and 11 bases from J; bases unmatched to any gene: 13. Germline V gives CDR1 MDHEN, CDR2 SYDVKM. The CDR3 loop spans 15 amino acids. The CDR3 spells CASSPAGTGPSKQFF. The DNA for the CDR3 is TGTGCCAGCAGTCCGGCCGGGACAGGGCCCTCTAAGCAGTTCTTC.

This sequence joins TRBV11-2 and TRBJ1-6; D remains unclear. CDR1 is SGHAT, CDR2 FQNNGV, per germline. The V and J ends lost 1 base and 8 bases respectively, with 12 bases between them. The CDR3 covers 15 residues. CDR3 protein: CASSLGAGTYSPLHF. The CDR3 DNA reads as TGTGCCAGCAGCTTAGGTGCAGGAACCTATTCACCCCTCCACTTT.

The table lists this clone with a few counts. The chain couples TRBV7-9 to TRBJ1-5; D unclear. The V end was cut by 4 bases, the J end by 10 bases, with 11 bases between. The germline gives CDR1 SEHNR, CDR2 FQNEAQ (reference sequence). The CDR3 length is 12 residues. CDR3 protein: CASSSGGSPQHF. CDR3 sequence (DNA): TGTGCCAGCAGCTCTGGAGGGAGTCCCCAGCATTTT. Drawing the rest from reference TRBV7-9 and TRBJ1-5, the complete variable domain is DTGVSQNPRHKITKRGQNVTFRCDPISEHNRLYWYRQTLGQGPEFLTYFQNEAQLEKSRLLSDRFSAERPKGSFSTLEIQRTEQGDSAMYLCASSSGGSPQHFGDGTRLSIL.

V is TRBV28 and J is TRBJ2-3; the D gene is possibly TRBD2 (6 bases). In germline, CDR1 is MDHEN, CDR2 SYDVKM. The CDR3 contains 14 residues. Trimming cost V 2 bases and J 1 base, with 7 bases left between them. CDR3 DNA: TGTGCCAGCAGTTTAGTAGCGGGCACAGATACGCAGTATTTT. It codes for CASSLVAGTDTQYF.

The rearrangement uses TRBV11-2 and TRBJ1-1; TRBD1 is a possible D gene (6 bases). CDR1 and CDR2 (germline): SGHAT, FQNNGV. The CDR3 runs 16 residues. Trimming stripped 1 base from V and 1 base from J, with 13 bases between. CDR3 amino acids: CASSLVGRGSNTEAFF. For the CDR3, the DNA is TGTGCCAGCAGCTTAGTGGGCAGGGGATCGAACACTGAAGCTTTCTTT.

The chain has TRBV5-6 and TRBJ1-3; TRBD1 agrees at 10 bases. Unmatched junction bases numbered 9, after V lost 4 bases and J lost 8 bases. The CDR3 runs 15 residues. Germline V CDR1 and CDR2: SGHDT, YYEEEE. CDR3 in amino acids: CASSEPGQGFHTIYF. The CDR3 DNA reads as TGTGCCAGCAGCGAACCGGGACAGGGGTTCCACACCATATATTTT.

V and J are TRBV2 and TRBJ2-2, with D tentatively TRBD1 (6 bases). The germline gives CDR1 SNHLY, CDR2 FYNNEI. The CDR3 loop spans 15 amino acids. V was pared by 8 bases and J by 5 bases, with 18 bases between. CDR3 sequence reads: CASLLQGPGTGELFF. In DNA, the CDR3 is TGTGCCAGCCTCCTACAGGGCCCCGGGACCGGGGAGCTGTTTTTT. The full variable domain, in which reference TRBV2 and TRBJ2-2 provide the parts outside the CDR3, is EPEVTQTPSHQVTQMGQEVILRCVPISNHLYFYWYRQILGQKVEFLVSFYNNEISEKSEIFDDQFSVERPDGSNFTLKIRSTKLEDSAMYFCASLLQGPGTGELFFGEGSRLTVL.